What follows describes a single T cell receptor (beta chain). Its target is unknown. Sample-barcoded 5' priming and a J-beta primer mix drove a second PCR of about 6 to 12 cycles. TCRdb re-called the 5' RACE reads with MiXCR, one entry per CDR3 protein. Here the sample spans about 670,000 distinct CDR3 sequences, around two fifths being singletons. The data derive from a study of blood T cells in healthy people across ages. Study results and limitations: The fall in TCR beta diversity per million T cells was roughly linear with age.

The CDR3 runs to 14 residues. V gave up 4 bases and J gave up 4 bases, with 14 bases separating them. The germline V gene has CDR1 SGDLS and CDR2 YYNGEE. The sequenced sample consisted of blood. This sequence originates from a man at least 80 years old in good health. V gene TRBV9 combines with J gene TRBJ2-5; tentative D call: TRBD1 (5 bases). For the CDR3, the DNA is TGTGCCAGCAGCCCTACAGGAACGGGAGAGACCCAGTACTTC. This gives the protein CASSPTGTGETQYF.